A selection of T cell receptor beta chains follows, all from one sample in a study of early T cells in non-severe SARS-CoV-2 infection. TCRdb processed the 5' RACE reads anew with MiXCR; each CDR3 protein has one entry. The sample contains roughly 69,000 distinct CDR3 sequences, 8% to 10% of which appear only once. The source was whole blood, collected at baseline. These receptors all stem from an adult who was a healthcare worker with PCR-confirmed SARS-CoV-2 infection or an uninfected control (not recorded which). The CDR3 runs from the conserved cysteine through the conserved F or W. The D gene is left open where the match is weak. Only some rows state a clone size, as once, few, many or a class for expanded clones.

clone_size j_call d_call v_call cdr3_aa cdr3_nt
few TRBJ1-6 - TRBV4-2 CASSRERTADNSPLHF TGTGCCAGCAGCCGGGAGAGGACAGCCGATAATTCACCCCTCCACTTT
few TRBJ1-1 - TRBV15 CATSRGDGGSTEAFF TGTGCCACCAGCAGAGGGGATGGGGGATCCACTGAAGCTTTCTTT
many TRBJ1-6 - TRBV2 CASSARQLWDNSPLHF TGTGCCAGCAGTGCTCGACAGCTATGGGATAATTCACCCCTCCACTTT
- TRBJ1-5 - TRBV7-2 CASSSTGTNQPQHF TGTGCCAGCAGCTCAACAGGGACAAATCAGCCCCAGCATTTT
few TRBJ2-2 TRBD1 TRBV28 CASRPRDRMTGELFF TGTGCCAGCAGACCCCGGGACAGGATGACCGGGGAGCTGTTTTTT
many TRBJ2-3 - TRBV24-1 CATSQQGASTDTQYF TGTGCCACCAGTCAACAGGGAGCTAGCACAGATACGCAGTATTTT
- TRBJ1-5 TRBD1 TRBV12-5 CASGLGTGTSNQPQHF TGTGCTAGTGGTTTGGGGACAGGGACCAGCAATCAGCCCCAGCATTTT
many TRBJ2-1 - TRBV12-3/TRBV12-4 CASSLSGRKFF TGTGCCAGCAGCCTTAGCGGTAGGAAGTTCTTC
- TRBJ1-4 - TRBV10-3 CAISAGDEKLFF TGTGCCATCAGTGCTGGGGACGAAAAACTGTTTTTT
many TRBJ2-3 - TRBV12-3/TRBV12-4 CASTGLTDTQYF TGTGCCAGCACAGGGCTCACAGATACGCAGTATTTT
many TRBJ2-1 TRBD2 TRBV20-1 CSARPVLAEYNEQFF TGCAGTGCTAGACCCGTGCTAGCGGAGTACAATGAGCAGTTCTTC
many TRBJ2-7 - TRBV28 CASRPLGFQVYEQYF TGTGCCAGCAGACCACTAGGCTTCCAGGTCTACGAGCAGTACTTC
many TRBJ2-1 - TRBV11-2 CASSPRQVPGEQFF TGTGCCAGCAGCCCCCGACAGGTTCCAGGTGAGCAGTTCTTC
- TRBJ2-2 - TRBV6-6 CASSLWGVGGSTGELFF TGTGCCAGCAGTCTCTGGGGCGTAGGGGGAAGCACCGGGGAGCTGTTTTTT
many TRBJ2-2 TRBD2 TRBV27 CASSFEGLAGEGSGELFF TGTGCCAGCAGTTTCGAGGGACTAGCGGGAGAGGGGTCCGGGGAGCTGTTTTTT
many TRBJ1-3 - TRBV7-9 CASSLQGSGNTIYF TGTGCCAGCAGCTTGCAGGGGTCTGGAAACACCATATATTTT
few TRBJ2-5 TRBD2 TRBV11-2 CASSSGVGTSVQETQYF TGTGCCAGCAGTTCAGGGGTGGGGACTAGCGTACAAGAGACCCAGTACTTC
- TRBJ2-1 TRBD2 TRBV20-1 CSARDRPSGRSSYNEQFF TGCAGTGCTAGAGATCGCCCTAGCGGGAGAAGCTCCTACAATGAGCAGTTCTTC
few TRBJ2-2 TRBD2 TRBV12-3/TRBV12-4 CASSYLSGSKIGELFF TGTGCCAGCAGTTACCTTAGCGGGAGTAAGATCGGGGAGCTGTTTTTT
- TRBJ2-7 - TRBV12-3/TRBV12-4 CASSANYEQYF TGTGCCAGCAGCGCTAATTACGAGCAGTACTTC
few TRBJ2-7 TRBD2 TRBV29-1 CSARISAGAREQYF TGCAGCGCCCGTATATCAGCGGGAGCGAGGGAGCAGTACTTC
many TRBJ2-5 TRBD2 TRBV27 CASSLTSRYQETQYF TGTGCCAGCAGCCTGACTAGCAGGTACCAAGAGACCCAGTACTTC
many TRBJ1-3 - TRBV2 CASRQGLSGNTIYF TGTGCCAGCAGACAGGGTCTCTCTGGAAACACCATATATTTT
few TRBJ2-1 - TRBV6-2/TRBV6-3 CASSWAVNEQFF TGTGCCAGCAGTTGGGCGGTCAATGAGCAGTTCTTC
- TRBJ2-7 - TRBV29-1 CSVEGEYEQYF TGCAGCGTTGAAGGGGAGTACGAGCAGTACTTC
many TRBJ2-1 - TRBV2 CASTRDNYNEQFF TGTGCCAGCACCCGGGACAACTACAATGAGCAGTTCTTC
many TRBJ1-5 TRBD1 TRBV20-1 CSRGQGFDQPQHF TGCAGTAGGGGACAGGGCTTTGATCAGCCCCAGCATTTT
many TRBJ2-5 - TRBV29-1 CSVEGAGTAEGETQYF TGCAGCGTTGAAGGGGCCGGGACGGCTGAGGGCGAGACCCAGTACTTC
- TRBJ2-1 TRBD1 TRBV7-3 CASSLDRGRANEQFF TGTGCCAGCAGCTTGGACAGGGGGAGAGCGAATGAGCAGTTCTTC
few TRBJ2-1 TRBD2 TRBV11-2 CASSPTAGGGNEQFF TGTGCCAGCAGCCCTACGGCGGGAGGTGGGAATGAGCAGTTCTTC
few TRBJ1-4 - TRBV5-4 CASSLGVSDEEKLFF TGTGCCAGCAGCTTGGGTGTCTCCGACGAGGAAAAACTGTTTTTT
- TRBJ2-7 TRBD1 TRBV20-1 CSADRGGPYEQYF TGCAGTGCTGACAGGGGGGGTCCCTACGAGCAGTACTTC
- TRBJ2-5 - TRBV6-5 CASSLMQGETQYF TGTGCCAGCAGTTTAATGCAGGGAGAGACCCAGTACTTC
- TRBJ2-3 - TRBV5-4 CASSLAGGSTFRQYF TGTGCCAGCAGCTTGGCAGGGGGGAGCACATTCAGGCAGTATTTT
many TRBJ2-7 - TRBV28 CASRETGPYEQYF TGTGCCAGCAGAGAGACAGGCCCCTACGAGCAGTACTTC
many TRBJ2-5 - TRBV6-1 CASSEATDQETQYF TGTGCCAGCAGTGAAGCCACAGATCAAGAGACCCAGTACTTC
- TRBJ2-7 TRBD1 TRBV28 CASSLPLDRVAYEQYF TGTGCCAGCAGTTTACCTCTGGACAGGGTAGCCTACGAGCAGTACTTC
few TRBJ1-2 - TRBV20-1 CSARLMHSYGYTF TGCAGTGCTAGACTGATGCATAGCTATGGCTACACCTTC
few TRBJ2-5 - TRBV27 CASSPGASGGVETQYF TGTGCCAGCAGTCCAGGGGCTAGCGGAGGGGTAGAGACCCAGTACTTC
medium-sized TRBJ2-7 - TRBV29-1 CSVEVGQGFSYEQYF TGCAGCGTTGAAGTCGGGCAGGGTTTCTCCTACGAGCAGTACTTC
- TRBJ2-7 - TRBV4-3 CASSQYLGTQGTRYEQYF TGCGCCAGCAGCCAATACCTCGGTACCCAGGGCACTCGCTACGAGCAGTACTTC
few TRBJ1-2 - TRBV7-8 CASSLARFGGRGEDYGYTF TGTGCCAGCAGCTTAGCGCGGTTTGGGGGGCGCGGGGAAGACTATGGCTACACCTTC
once TRBJ2-2 - TRBV28 CASRAGNTGELFF TGTGCCAGCAGGGCGGGTAACACCGGGGAGCTGTTTTTT
many TRBJ1-5 - TRBV9 CASSVYSNQPQHF TGTGCCAGCAGCGTGTATAGCAATCAGCCCCAGCATTTT
many TRBJ2-5 - TRBV7-2 CASSSREGQGADF TGTGCCAGCAGCTCCAGGGAGGGGCAGGGGGCTGACTTC
many TRBJ1-5 - TRBV7-9 CASSTDRSNQPQHF TGTGCCAGCAGCACTGACAGGAGCAATCAGCCCCAGCATTTT
- TRBJ2-3 - TRBV7-2 CASSLGQTYTDTQYF TGTGCCAGCAGCTTAGGACAGACCTACACAGATACGCAGTATTTT
many TRBJ2-3 - TRBV19 CASSMVGSTFATDTQYF TGTGCCAGTAGTATGGTAGGATCGACATTTGCAACAGATACGCAGTATTTT
- TRBJ2-7 - TRBV11-2 CASSLDQGLGVEGYF TGTGCCAGCAGCTTAGATCAGGGTCTCGGGGTGGAGGGGTACTTC
- TRBJ2-1 TRBD2 TRBV11-1 CASSFGLAGNEQFF TGTGCCAGCAGCTTCGGACTAGCGGGCAATGAGCAGTTCTTC
many TRBJ2-7 - TRBV19 CASRVTGEASYEQYF TGTGCCAGTAGGGTTACAGGGGAGGCCTCCTACGAGCAGTACTTC
few TRBJ2-5 - TRBV29-1 CSVVKSVAETQYF TGCAGCGTTGTAAAATCGGTAGCAGAGACCCAGTACTTC
- TRBJ2-7 - TRBV7-8 CASSLSRGAPYEQYF TGTGCCAGCAGCTTAAGCCGAGGGGCCCCCTACGAGCAGTACTTC
few TRBJ2-7 - TRBV12-3/TRBV12-4 CASSAYRDGEQYF TGTGCCAGCAGTGCGTACAGGGATGGCGAGCAGTACTTC